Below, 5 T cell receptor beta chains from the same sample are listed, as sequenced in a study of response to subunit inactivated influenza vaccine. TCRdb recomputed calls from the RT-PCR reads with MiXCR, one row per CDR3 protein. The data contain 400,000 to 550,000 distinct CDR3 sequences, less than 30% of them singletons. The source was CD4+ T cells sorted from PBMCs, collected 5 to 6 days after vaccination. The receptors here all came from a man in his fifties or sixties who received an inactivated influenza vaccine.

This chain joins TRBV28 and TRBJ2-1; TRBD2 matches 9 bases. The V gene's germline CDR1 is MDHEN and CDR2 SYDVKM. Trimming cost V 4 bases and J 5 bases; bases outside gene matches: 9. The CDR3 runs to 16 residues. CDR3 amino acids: CASSSLLAGNNNEQFF. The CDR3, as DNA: TGTGCCAGCAGTTCTCTCCTAGCGGGGAACAACAATGAGCAGTTCTTC.

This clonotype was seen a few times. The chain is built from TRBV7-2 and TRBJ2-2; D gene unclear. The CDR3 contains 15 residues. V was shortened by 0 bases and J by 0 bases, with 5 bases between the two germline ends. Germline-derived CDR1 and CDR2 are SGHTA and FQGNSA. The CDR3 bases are TGTGCCAGCAGCTTAGCAGTTACGAACACCGGGGAGCTGTTTTTT. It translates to CASSLAVTNTGELFF.

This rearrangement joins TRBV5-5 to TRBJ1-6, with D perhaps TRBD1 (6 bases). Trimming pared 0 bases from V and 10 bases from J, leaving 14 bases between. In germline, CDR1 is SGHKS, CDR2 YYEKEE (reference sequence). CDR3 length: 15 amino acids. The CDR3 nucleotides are TGTGCCAGCAGCTTGGAACAGGGTTTTTACTCACCCCTCCACTTT. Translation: CASSLEQGFYSPLHF. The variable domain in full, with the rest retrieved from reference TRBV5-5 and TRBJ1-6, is DAGVTQSPTHLIKTRGQQVTLRCSPISGHKSVSWYQQVLGQGPQFIFQYYEKEERGRGNFPDRFSARQFPNYSSELNVNALLLGDSALYLCASSLEQGFYSPLHFGNGTRLTVT.

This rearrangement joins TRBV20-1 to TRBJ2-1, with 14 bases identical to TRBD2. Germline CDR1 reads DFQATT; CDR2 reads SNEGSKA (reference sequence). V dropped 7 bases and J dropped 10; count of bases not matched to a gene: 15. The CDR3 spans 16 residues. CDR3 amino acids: CSVRTLGLAGAGEQFF. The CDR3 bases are TGCAGTGTCAGGACCTTGGGACTAGCGGGAGCGGGGGAGCAGTTCTTC.

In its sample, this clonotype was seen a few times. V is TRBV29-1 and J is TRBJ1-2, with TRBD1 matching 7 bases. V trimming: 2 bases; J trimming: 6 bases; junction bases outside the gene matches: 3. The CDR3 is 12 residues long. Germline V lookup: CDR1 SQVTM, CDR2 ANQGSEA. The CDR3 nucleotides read TGCAGCGTTGAACGAGGGGGCCATGGCTACACCTTC. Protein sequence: CSVERGGHGYTF.